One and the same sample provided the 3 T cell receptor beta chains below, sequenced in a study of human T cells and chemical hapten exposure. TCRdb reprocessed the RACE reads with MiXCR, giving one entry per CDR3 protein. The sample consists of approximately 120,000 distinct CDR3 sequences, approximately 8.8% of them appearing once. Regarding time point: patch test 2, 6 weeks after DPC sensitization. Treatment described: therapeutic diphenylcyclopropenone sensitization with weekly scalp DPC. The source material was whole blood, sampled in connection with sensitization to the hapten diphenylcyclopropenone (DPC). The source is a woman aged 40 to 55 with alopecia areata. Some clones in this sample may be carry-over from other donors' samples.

The CDR3 sequence: CASSPLRGPPPGELFF. CDR3 coding DNA: TGTGCCAGCAGCCCTTTGAGGGGGCCTCCCCCCGGGGAGCTGTTTTTT. The gene calls are TRBV3-1 and TRBJ2-2; 7 nucleotides align to TRBD1. The CDR3 sequence is 16 residues long. With V trimmed by 4 bases and J by 6 bases, 11 bases remained unmatched. Germline values: CDR1 LGHDT, CDR2 YNNKEL (reference sequence).

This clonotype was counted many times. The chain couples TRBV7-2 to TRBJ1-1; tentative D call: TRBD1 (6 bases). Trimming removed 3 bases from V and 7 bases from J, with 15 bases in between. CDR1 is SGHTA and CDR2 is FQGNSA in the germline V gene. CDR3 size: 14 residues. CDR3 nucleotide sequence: TGTGCCAGCAGCTTTTCTCCGGGACACTATGAAGCTTTCTTT. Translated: CASSFSPGHYEAFF.

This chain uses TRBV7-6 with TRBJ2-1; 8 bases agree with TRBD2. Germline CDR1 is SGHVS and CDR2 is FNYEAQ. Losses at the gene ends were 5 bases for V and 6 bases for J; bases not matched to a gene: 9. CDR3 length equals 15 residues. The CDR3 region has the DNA TGTGCCAGCAGCCCGTCGGGGGGGCATCCCAATGAGCAGTTCTTC. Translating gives CASSPSGGHPNEQFF.